This T cell receptor (beta chain) was identified in a study of blood T cell repertoires in COVID-19. Across the whole study: T cells, B-cell-depleted T cells, or PBMCs supplied cDNA or gDNA.

This clone was picked up a small number of times. From germline, CDR1 is MNHEY and CDR2 SVGAGI. Trimming at V came to 2 bases and at J to 10 bases, leaving 7 bases not matched to a gene. CDR3 length: 14 amino acids. Authors' analysis steps: The authors estimated nucleated cell counts from reference gene primer amplification. Generated by immunoSEQ multiplex PCR, the TCRdb table keeps only in-frame clones and is missing some. V, J and clone size are those of that table, while D and trimming were read from the DNA. Counted here are roughly 250,000 clones, roughly 81% occurring once; the ten biggest clones make up about 0.93%.

The specimen sequenced was peripheral blood. This receptor was obtained from a man aged 35 to 55 with acute or convalescent COVID-19. The chain combines TRBV6-5 with TRBJ1-4; 7 nucleotides agree with TRBD1. The CDR3 loop is CASSYGQGGRKLFF. Written as DNA, the CDR3 is TGTGCCAGCAGTTACGGGCAGGGGGGCCGAAAACTGTTTTTT.